This is a list of T cell receptor beta chains from one sample in a study of blood T cell repertoires in COVID-19. Profiled with immunoSEQ multiplex PCR; TCRdb holds only in-frame clones, not every one. Among just over 300,000 clones listed, approximately 84% were seen once. Sample: PBMCs or T cells enriched from blood (not recorded which). The receptors derive from a man younger than 40 who had recovered from COVID-19. Both conserved end residues are part of each CDR3. A D gene is named only where the DNA matches it firmly. Size tells how often a clone was seen (once, few, many) or the class of an expanded clone, and some rows leave it out.

TRBV5-1,NA,NA,TRBJ1-2,TGCGCCAGCAGCTTCCCAGGGCCAGGCTACACCTTC,CASSFPGPGYTF
TRBV4-1,NA,NA,TRBJ2-5,TGCGCCAGCAGCCAAGTTCACAGCCAAGAGACCCAGTACTTC,CASSQVHSQETQYF
TRBV3-1/TRBV3-2,NA,TRBD1,TRBJ1-3,TGTGCCAGCAGCCAAGCGACAGGGGTTGCTGGAAACACCATATATTTT,CASSQATGVAGNTIYF
TRBV24-1,NA,TRBD2,TRBJ2-5,TGTGCCACCAGTGAGGCGGGGGAGGAAGAGACCCAGTACTTC,CATSEAGEEETQYF
TRBV14,NA,NA,TRBJ1-1,TGTGCCAGCAGCCAAAGCCGGGGTGCCGGAGCTTTCTTT,CASSQSRGAGAFF
TRBV13,NA,TRBD2,TRBJ2-7,TGTGCCAGCAGCCGGACTAGCGGGGGCCGATACGAGCAGTACTTC,CASSRTSGGRYEQYF
TRBV2,NA,NA,TRBJ1-6,TGTGCCAGCAGTGAAGCTGGCATTTTTCGTTCACCCCTCCACTTT,CASSEAGIFRSPLHF
TRBV3-1/TRBV3-2,NA,TRBD2,TRBJ2-3,TGTGCCAGCAGCCAAGATCTAGGAGCGGGAGGGCTCGGTTATACGCAGTATTTT,CASSQDLGAGGLGYTQYF
TRBV13,NA,NA,TRBJ1-1,TGTGCCAGCAGCCAAGACGGGTCTCGCGTAGCTTTCTTT,CASSQDGSRVAFF
TRBV5-1,NA,TRBD1,TRBJ2-7,TGCGCCAGCAGCTCCGATAGGGACAGGGGAACCTACGAGCAGTACTTC,CASSSDRDRGTYEQYF
TRBV7-2,NA,NA,TRBJ2-7,TGTGCCAGCAGCTTAGTGCGGCTAGCGCAGCGGTCCTACGAGCAGTACTTC,CASSLVRLAQRSYEQYF
TRBV7-2,few,NA,TRBJ1-5,TGTGCCAGCAGCTTAGTTCTTCGGGTCAATCAGCCCCAGCATTTT,CASSLVLRVNQPQHF
TRBV5-6,NA,TRBD1,TRBJ2-2,TGTGCCAGCAGTAATCCCGGGACAGCCAACACCGGGGAGCTGTTTTTT,CASSNPGTANTGELFF
TRBV9,NA,TRBD1,TRBJ1-2,TGTGCCAGCAGCGTAGTGGGACAGGCCTTCTTC,CASSVVGQAFF
TRBV6-1,NA,TRBD1,TRBJ1-2,TGTGCCAGCAGTGAAACCGGGACAGGGGTCTATGGCTACACCTTC,CASSETGTGVYGYTF
TRBV3-1/TRBV3-2,NA,NA,TRBJ1-2,TGTGCCAGCAGCCCGAGAGGCAGTTCTAACTATGGCTACACCTTC,CASSPRGSSNYGYTF
TRBV6-4,NA,NA,TRBJ1-2,TGTGCCAACATAAGCGACGATGGCTACACCTTC,CANISDDGYTF
TRBV20-1,NA,NA,TRBJ2-7,TGCAGTGCTCCCTACCTCCTCGAGCAGTACTTC,CSAPYLLEQYF
TRBV6-5,NA,NA,TRBJ1-5,TGTGCCAGCGAAAGGCAGGGCATGCGGCATTTT,CASERQGMRHF
TRBV29-1,NA,NA,TRBJ1-4,TGCAGCGGCCAACGGGGGGCGGATGAAAAACTGTTTTTT,CSGQRGADEKLFF
TRBV6-5,NA,NA,TRBJ1-2,TGTGCCAGCAGTCAACCAGTAGCCGGCTACACCTTC,CASSQPVAGYTF
TRBV4-1,NA,NA,TRBJ2-7,TGCGCCAGCAGCCCCCACAGCTCCTACGAGCAGTACTTC,CASSPHSSYEQYF
TRBV28,once,NA,TRBJ1-4,TGTGCCAGCAGTTCCCCAGGGGAGGGTGAAAAACTGTTTTTT,CASSSPGEGEKLFF
TRBV9,few,TRBD1,TRBJ1-2,TGTGCCAGCAGCGCTCGGGACAGGATGCTTGGCTACACCTTC,CASSARDRMLGYTF
TRBV19,NA,NA,TRBJ1-3,TGTGCCAGTAGTTTGACAGCGGGAAACACCATATATTTT,CASSLTAGNTIYF
TRBV18,NA,TRBD2,TRBJ2-7,TGTGCCAGCAGTCTAGCGGGAGGGAATACCTACGAGCAGTACTTC,CASSLAGGNTYEQYF
TRBV2,NA,NA,TRBJ2-2,TGTGCCAGCAGTGAAGCGGGAGTGCACACCGGGGAGCTGTTTTTT,CASSEAGVHTGELFF